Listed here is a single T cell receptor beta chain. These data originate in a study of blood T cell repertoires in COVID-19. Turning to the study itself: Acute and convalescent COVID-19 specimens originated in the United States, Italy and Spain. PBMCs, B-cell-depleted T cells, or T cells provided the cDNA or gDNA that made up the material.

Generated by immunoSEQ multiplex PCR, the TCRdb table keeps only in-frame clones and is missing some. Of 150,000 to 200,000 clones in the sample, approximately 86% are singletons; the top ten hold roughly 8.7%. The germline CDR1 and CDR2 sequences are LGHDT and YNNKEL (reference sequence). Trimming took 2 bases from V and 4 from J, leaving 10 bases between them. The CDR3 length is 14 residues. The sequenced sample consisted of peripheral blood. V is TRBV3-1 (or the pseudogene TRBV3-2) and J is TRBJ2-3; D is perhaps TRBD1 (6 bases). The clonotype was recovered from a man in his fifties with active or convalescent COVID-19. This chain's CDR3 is CASSQQGTSDTQYF. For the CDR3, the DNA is TGTGCCAGCAGCCAACAGGGGACCTCAGATACGCAGTATTTT.